This passage covers 18 T cell receptor beta chains from one sample sequenced in a study of neoadjuvant anti-PD-1 for oral cavity cancer. Assay used: immunoSEQ multiplex PCR; TCRdb lists only in-frame clones, some missing. The sample has 14,000 or so clones; around two thirds are singletons. The sample in question was PBMCs, obtained before nivolumab (anti-PD-1) treatment. These receptors were obtained from a person aged 35-79 years with oral cavity squamous cell carcinoma.

J is TRBJ2-2 and V is TRBV4-1, with D maybe TRBD2 (6 bases). Germline V gene sequence: CDR1 MGHRA, CDR2 YSYEKL. Trimming took 4 bases from V and 2 from J, leaving 14 bases between them. The CDR3 contains 16 residues. The CDR3 region is CASSPGGTINTGELFF. The CDR3 nucleotides read TGCGCCAGCAGCCCTGGGGGGACCATAAACACCGGGGAGCTGTTTTTT.

CDR3 DNA: TGCGCCAGCAGCCAAGTGGGGCGGGGGGATGGCTACACCTTC. It is translated as CASSQVGRGDGYTF. The chain couples TRBV4-1 to TRBJ1-2, with D perhaps TRBD1 (5 bases). The germline V gene has CDR1 MGHRA and CDR2 YSYEKL. V was shortened by 1 base and J by 6 bases, with 12 bases between the two germline ends. The CDR3 sequence is 14 residues long.

V is TRBV27 and J is TRBJ1-1, with D possibly TRBD1 on 5 matching bases. The germline V gene encodes CDR1 MNHEY and CDR2 SMNVEV (reference sequence). The V and J ends lost 6 bases and 4 bases respectively, with 9 bases between them. This CDR3 has 12 amino acids. CDR3 protein: CASSRDRTEAFF. The CDR3 nucleotides are TGTGCCAGCAGCCGGGACCGCACTGAAGCTTTCTTT.

The CDR3 region has the DNA TGTGCCAGCAGCTTACGACAAATGCGGACACCCTCCTACGAGCAGTACTTC. It translates to CASSLRQMRTPSYEQYF. V gene TRBV7-9 combines with J gene TRBJ2-7; possibly TRBD1 for D (5 bases). V was clipped by 2 bases and J by 0 bases, with 17 bases between them. CDR1 and CDR2 (germline): SEHNR, FQNEAQ (reference sequence). There are 17 residues in the CDR3. Based on the CDR3 plus reference TRBV7-9 and TRBJ2-7, the full variable domain is DTGVSQNPRHKITKRGQNVTFRCDPISEHNRLYWYRQTLGQGPEFLTYFQNEAQLEKSRLLSDRFSAERPKGSFSTLEIQRTEQGDSAMYLCASSLRQMRTPSYEQYFGPGTRLTVT.

This rearrangement joins TRBV7-9 to TRBJ1-3; D call uncertain. CDR1 is SEHNR, CDR2 FQNEAQ, per germline (reference sequence). The CDR3 consists of 14 residues. V was trimmed by 5 bases and J by 1 base, leaving 9 bases between them. The CDR3 spells CASSDLRSGNTIYF. CDR3 DNA sequence: TGTGCCAGCAGCGACCTACGATCTGGAAACACCATATATTTT.

In its sample, this clone was seen a few times. This chain joins TRBV6-5 and TRBJ1-1; the D gene is possibly TRBD1 (5 bases). The germline gives CDR1 MNHEY, CDR2 SVGAGI. This CDR3 has 14 amino acids. Trimming removed 7 bases from V and 6 bases from J, with 18 bases in between. CDR3 residues: CASKRGTGPAEAFF. The CDR3 coding sequence is TGTGCCAGCAAGAGGGGAACCGGGCCGGCTGAAGCTTTCTTT.

The rearrangement joins TRBV7-9 to TRBJ1-2, with a possible D match to TRBD1 (5 bases). The V and J ends lost 5 bases and 4 bases respectively, with 11 bases between them. Germline V gene sequence: CDR1 SEHNR, CDR2 FQNEAQ (reference sequence). The CDR3 is 13 residues long. The CDR3 DNA follows: TGTGCCAGCAGCCTGCTGGGGGTCTATGGCTACACCTTC. It specifies CASSLLGVYGYTF. Combining the CDR3 with reference TRBV7-9 and TRBJ1-2 gives the whole variable domain DTGVSQNPRHKITKRGQNVTFRCDPISEHNRLYWYRQTLGQGPEFLTYFQNEAQLEKSRLLSDRFSAERPKGSFSTLEIQRTEQGDSAMYLCASSLLGVYGYTFGSGTRLTVV.

This clone showed up just a few times. The chain uses TRBV5-1 and TRBJ2-2, with TRBD1 matching 7 bases. Germline CDR1 SGHRS, CDR2 YFSETQ. With V trimmed by 4 bases and J by 0 bases, 12 bases remained unmatched. The CDR3 spans 18 residues. The CDR3 DNA follows: TGCGCCAGCAGCAGACGGAATACAGGGGCCGCGAACACCGGGGAGCTGTTTTTT. This sequence encodes CASSRRNTGAANTGELFF.

The genes are TRBV19 and TRBJ2-5, with a weak D call TRBD2 (6 bases). The V end lost 4 bases, the J end lost 2 bases, and 17 bases lay between the germline ends. The CDR3 has 16 amino acids. Germline assignment: CDR1 LNHDA and CDR2 SQIVND (reference sequence). DNA for the CDR3: TGTGCCAGTAGTACGATTTTCGGGACTGCACAAGAGACCCAGTACTTC. It encodes CASSTIFGTAQETQYF. Full variable domain (rest looked up from reference TRBV19 and TRBJ2-5): DGGITQSPKYLFRKEGQNVTLSCEQNLNHDAMYWYRQDPGQGLRLIYYSQIVNDFQKGDIAEGYSVSREKKESFPLTVTSAQKNPTAFYLCASSTIFGTAQETQYFGPGTRLLVL.

CDR3 protein: CASSPLHQTSAKNIQYF. CDR3 DNA: TGTGCCAGCAGCCCCCTCCACCAAACATCAGCCAAAAACATTCAGTACTTC. The gene calls are TRBV7-9 and TRBJ2-4; D is unclear. The ends were cut back, 5 bases at V and 0 bases at J, with 17 bases in the middle. Germline values: CDR1 SEHNR, CDR2 FQNEAQ (reference sequence). This CDR3 is 17 amino acids long.

This clone was seen more than once but under ten times. The chain uses TRBV7-8 and TRBJ1-5; D remains unclear. V gave up 3 bases and J gave up 1 base, with 10 bases separating them. The CDR3 has 15 amino acids. Germline loops: CDR1 SGHVS, CDR2 FQNEAQ. CDR3: CASSFGVGSNQPQHF. The CDR3 DNA reads as TGTGCCAGCAGCTTTGGAGTCGGGAGCAATCAGCCCCAGCATTTT.

V gene TRBV7-2 combines with J gene TRBJ2-1, with D possibly being TRBD2 (5 bases). This CDR3 region has 14 residues. The germline V and J ends were trimmed by 6 bases and 0 bases, with 9 bases remaining between them. Germline V gene lookup returns CDR1 SGHTA and CDR2 FQGNSA. CDR3 DNA sequence: TGTGCCAGCAGTGGACTTGACTCCTACAATGAGCAGTTCTTC. Encoded protein: CASSGLDSYNEQFF.

This clone was detected only a few times. The rearrangement uses TRBV27 and TRBJ2-6; 8 bases align to TRBD2. This CDR3 region has 17 residues. Unmatched junction bases numbered 6, after V lost 5 bases and J lost 0 bases. Germline values: CDR1 MNHEY, CDR2 SMNVEV (reference sequence). CDR3 sequence reads: CASSREGLFSGANVLTF. The CDR3 DNA reads TGTGCCAGCAGTCGGGAGGGCCTATTCTCTGGGGCCAACGTCCTGACTTTC. Filled out from reference TRBV27 and TRBJ2-6, the complete variable domain reads EAQVTQNPRYLITVTGKKLTVTCSQNMNHEYMSWYRQDPGLGLRQIYYSMNVEVTDKGDVPEGYKVSRKEKRNFPLILESPSPNQTSLYFCASSREGLFSGANVLTFGAGSRLTVL.

The gene calls are TRBV6-5 and TRBJ1-2; D not resolved. The V and J ends lost 6 bases and 5 bases respectively, with 13 bases between them. The CDR3 extends over 13 amino acids. Germline assignment: CDR1 MNHEY and CDR2 SVGAGI. CDR3 residues: CASRPRTVYGYTF. The CDR3 nucleotides read TGTGCCAGCAGGCCCCGGACGGTATATGGCTACACCTTC.

A few counts support this clone. The chain recombines TRBV5-1 with TRBJ1-1, with TRBD1 identical over 10 bases. The CDR3 is made up of 15 amino acids. Trimming cost V 4 bases and J 2 bases; bases outside gene matches: 5. CDR1 and CDR2 (germline): SGHRS, YFSETQ. The chain's CDR3 is CASSLGTGVNTEAFF. DNA of the CDR3: TGCGCCAGCAGCCTGGGGACAGGGGTTAACACTGAAGCTTTCTTT.

This clone was observed once. V usage is TRBV5-1 and J usage is TRBJ2-7; either TRBD1 or TRBD2 may fit D (6 bases each). V gave up 0 bases and J gave up 2 bases, with 18 bases separating them. This CDR3 is built from 17 residues. Germline V gene data show CDR1 as SGHRS and CDR2 as YFSETQ. This CDR3 reads CASSLDGLGGRTYEQYF. In DNA, the CDR3 is TGCGCCAGCAGCTTGGATGGTTTGGGGGGCCGAACCTACGAGCAGTACTTC.

The V gene is TRBV11-2, the J gene TRBJ2-1; 12 bases line up with TRBD2. Per the germline V gene, CDR1 is SGHAT and CDR2 is FQNNGV. V shed 3 bases, J shed 6 bases, and the junction held 12 bases outside the gene matches. The CDR3 covers 18 residues. CDR3 amino acids: CASSLGLSSGRVGNEQFF. CDR3 bases: TGTGCCAGCAGCTTGGGGTTGTCTAGCGGGAGGGTGGGCAATGAGCAGTTCTTC.

This chain joins TRBV10-3 and TRBJ1-1, with 9 nucleotides matching TRBD1. J gave up 4 bases and V 3 bases, and 6 bases lay outside the gene matches. CDR3 length: 15 amino acids. The germline CDR1 and CDR2 sequences are ENHRY and SYGVKD. The CDR3 reads CAISEQGQGSTEAFF. In DNA, the CDR3 is TGTGCCATCAGTGAACAGGGACAGGGCAGCACTGAAGCTTTCTTT.